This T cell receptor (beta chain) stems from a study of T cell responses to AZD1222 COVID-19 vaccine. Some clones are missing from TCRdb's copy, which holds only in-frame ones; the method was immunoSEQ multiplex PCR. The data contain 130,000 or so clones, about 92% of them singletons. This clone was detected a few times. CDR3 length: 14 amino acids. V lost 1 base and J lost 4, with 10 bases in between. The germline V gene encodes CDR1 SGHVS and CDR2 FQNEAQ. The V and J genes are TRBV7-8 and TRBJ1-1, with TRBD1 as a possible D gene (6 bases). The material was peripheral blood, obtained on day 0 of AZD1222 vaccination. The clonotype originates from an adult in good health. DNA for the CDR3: TGTGCCAGCAGCTTAGAGCCAGGGGCCACTGAAGCTTTCTTT. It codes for CASSLEPGATEAFF.